A selection of T cell receptor beta chains follows, all from one sample in a study of control samples from healthy donors and cancer patients. The repertoire was sequenced with immunoSEQ multiplex PCR; TCRdb's copy has only in-frame clones and lacks some. The sample includes about 130,000 clones, roughly 84% seen only once; the top ten take more than 2.5%. Material: blood. These receptors all come from a man aged 45 to 65 in good health. Each CDR3 is given with its conserved first and last residue. The D gene is left open where the match is weak. A clone size is listed for some rows: how often the clone was seen (once, few, many), or a class if it is expanded.

CDR3 DNA: TGTGCCAGCAGTTTCGCTTTCGGGGCGAACAATCAGCCCCAGCATTTT; CDR3 protein: CASSFAFGANNQPQHF; D gene: .; J gene: TRBJ1-5; V gene: TRBV27; clone size: .
CDR3 DNA: TGCGCCAGCAGCCTCCGGGCGAAGTCAGAGACCCAGTACTTC; CDR3 protein: CASSLRAKSETQYF; D gene: .; J gene: TRBJ2-5; V gene: TRBV5-1; clone size: .
CDR3 DNA: TGTGCCAGCACTCAGTACAGGACTAACTCTGGGGCCAACGTCCTGACTTTC; CDR3 protein: CASTQYRTNSGANVLTF; D gene: .; J gene: TRBJ2-6; V gene: TRBV18; clone size: .
CDR3 DNA: TGCGCCAGCAGTCCGGGCGCGAGGTTGAGCTCCTATAATTCACCCCTCCACTTT; CDR3 protein: CASSPGARLSSYNSPLHF; D gene: .; J gene: TRBJ1-6; V gene: TRBV23-1; clone size: .
CDR3 DNA: TGTGCCTGGAGTGCTGGCAGAAGCAATCAGCCCCAGCATTTT; CDR3 protein: CAWSAGRSNQPQHF; D gene: .; J gene: TRBJ1-5; V gene: TRBV30; clone size: .
CDR3 DNA: TGTGCCAGCATACGGACAGAGATTCGCTCTGGAAACACCATATATTTT; CDR3 protein: CASIRTEIRSGNTIYF; D gene: .; J gene: TRBJ1-3; V gene: TRBV2; clone size: .
CDR3 DNA: TGTGCTAGTGGGCTGACAGGAGTCGAGGGAGATACGCAGTATTTT; CDR3 protein: CASGLTGVEGDTQYF; D gene: .; J gene: TRBJ2-3; V gene: TRBV12-5; clone size: .
CDR3 DNA: TGTGCCAGCAAGAGACAGATGAACACTGAAGCTTTCTTT; CDR3 protein: CASKRQMNTEAFF; D gene: .; J gene: TRBJ1-1; V gene: TRBV6-5; clone size: .
CDR3 DNA: TGTGCCATCAGTGAGCGGACAGGATCTTATGGCTACACCTTC; CDR3 protein: CAISERTGSYGYTF; D gene: TRBD1; J gene: TRBJ1-2; V gene: TRBV10-3; clone size: .
CDR3 DNA: TGTGCCAGCGCCCTGTCAGAGGGGCAGCCCCAGCATTTT; CDR3 protein: CASALSEGQPQHF; D gene: .; J gene: TRBJ1-5; V gene: TRBV7-3; clone size: .
CDR3 DNA: TGTGCCAGCAGCTTATACTCAGGGGGAGGGATTCAAGAGACCCAGTACTTC; CDR3 protein: CASSLYSGGGIQETQYF; D gene: .; J gene: TRBJ2-5; V gene: TRBV7-3; clone size: .
CDR3 DNA: TGCGCCAGCAGGGAGCGGGGGGGAGTAGTAGAGACCCAGTACTTC; CDR3 protein: CASRERGGVVETQYF; D gene: TRBD2; J gene: TRBJ2-5; V gene: TRBV10-2; clone size: .
CDR3 DNA: TGCGCCAGCAGCCAAGACAGGGTTGGCGAGCAGTACTTC; CDR3 protein: CASSQDRVGEQYF; D gene: TRBD1; J gene: TRBJ2-7; V gene: TRBV5-1; clone size: .
CDR3 DNA: TGTGCCAGCAGTGAACGGCAGGGAGGCGCTGAAGCTTTCTTT; CDR3 protein: CASSERQGGAEAFF; D gene: .; J gene: TRBJ1-1; V gene: TRBV2; clone size: once
CDR3 DNA: TGTGCCAGCAGCCAAGAAGATTCCTTGACAGCTAACTATGGCTACACCTTC; CDR3 protein: CASSQEDSLTANYGYTF; D gene: .; J gene: TRBJ1-2; V gene: TRBV4-2; clone size: .
CDR3 DNA: TGTGCCAGCAGAGACCCCGGGAAGGGTTCCGAAGCTTTCTTT; CDR3 protein: CASRDPGKGSEAFF; D gene: .; J gene: TRBJ1-1; V gene: TRBV6-5; clone size: .
CDR3 DNA: TGTGCCAGTAAAGACTTAGGTGGATCAGATACGCAGTATTTT; CDR3 protein: CASKDLGGSDTQYF; D gene: .; J gene: TRBJ2-3; V gene: TRBV19; clone size: .
CDR3 DNA: TGCAGCGCGCAGACTAGCGGGCAAAACATTCAGTACTTC; CDR3 protein: CSAQTSGQNIQYF; D gene: TRBD2; J gene: TRBJ2-4; V gene: TRBV29-1; clone size: .
CDR3 DNA: TGCGCCAGCAGCCAAGCGGGGGGGCAAGAGACCCAGTACTTC; CDR3 protein: CASSQAGGQETQYF; D gene: TRBD2; J gene: TRBJ2-5; V gene: TRBV4-1; clone size: .